What follows is one TCR beta chain and its context. A CD45RA-negative memory subset and a CD45RA+ naive subset were separated from the CD4+ cells. The repertoire was sequenced with immunoSEQ multiplex PCR; TCRdb's copy has only in-frame clones and lacks some. The table lists a few million clones, 85% to 95% of them singletons. These data originate in a study of shared clonotypes between healthy human individuals. Overall study context: Donor composition was a couple of women and a few men, aged 18 to 49. A donor's plate count was three for CD4 naive and three for CD4 memory; CD8 naive had two and CD8 memory one.

Sequenced material: naive CD4+ T cells from PBMCs. Subset: CD45RA+ positively selected. The clonotype comes from a man younger than 35 in good health. Some clones in this sample may be carry-over from other donors' samples.

The CDR3 region is CASSLAPDTGELFF. The CDR3 region has the DNA TGTGCCAGCAGCTTAGCCCCTGACACCGGGGAGCTGTTTTTT. The genes are TRBV7-2 and TRBJ2-2; no clear D gene. Per the germline V gene, CDR1 is SGHTA and CDR2 is FQGNSA. The CDR3 sequence is 14 residues long. Trimming took off 0 bases at V and 3 bases at J, with 5 bases between the two ends.